Only one count was recorded for the clone carrying this T cell receptor beta chain. This CDR3 is built from 14 residues. Looked up from germline, CDR1 is LGHNA and CDR2 is YSLEER. Unmatched junction bases numbered 4, after V lost 2 bases and J lost 7 bases. This entry comes from a study of blood T cell repertoires in COVID-19. TCRdb's table, derived via immunoSEQ multiplex PCR, lists solely in-frame clones and lacks some. Of 150,000 to 200,000 clones detected, just under 90% appear once; the ten largest clones hold around 0.88%. Sequenced material: peripheral blood. The sequence derives from a woman under 30 who had recovered from COVID-19. The genes are TRBV4-3 and TRBJ1-4; 7 positions agree with TRBD1. CDR3 in amino acids: CASSQQGEVEKLFF. The CDR3 DNA follows: TGCGCCAGCAGCCAACAGGGGGAGGTTGAAAAACTGTTTTTT.